This T cell receptor (beta chain) is from a study of blood T cell repertoires in COVID-19. Per the original data handling: Nucleated cell number was recorded as an estimate derived from reference gene primer amplification. The table came from immunoSEQ multiplex PCR; TCRdb's copy has only in-frame clones and leaves some out. The V and J calls and clone size come from that table; D and trimming were worked out from the DNA. This repertoire shows 90,000 to 150,000 clones, approximately 80% found once; its top ten account for around 10%. This clone came up once. From germline, CDR1 is MNHEY and CDR2 SVGAGI. The V end was cut by 6 bases, the J end by 0 bases, with 12 bases between. The CDR3 has 15 amino acids.

The rearrangement uses TRBV6-5 and TRBJ1-5; D might be TRBD1 (5 bases). This clonotype was obtained from a human donor in a cohort sampled during active COVID-19. Material: peripheral blood. CDR3 in DNA: TGTGCCAGCAGAGTGACAGCATATAGCAATCAGCCCCAGCATTTT. Amino acids: CASRVTAYSNQPQHF.